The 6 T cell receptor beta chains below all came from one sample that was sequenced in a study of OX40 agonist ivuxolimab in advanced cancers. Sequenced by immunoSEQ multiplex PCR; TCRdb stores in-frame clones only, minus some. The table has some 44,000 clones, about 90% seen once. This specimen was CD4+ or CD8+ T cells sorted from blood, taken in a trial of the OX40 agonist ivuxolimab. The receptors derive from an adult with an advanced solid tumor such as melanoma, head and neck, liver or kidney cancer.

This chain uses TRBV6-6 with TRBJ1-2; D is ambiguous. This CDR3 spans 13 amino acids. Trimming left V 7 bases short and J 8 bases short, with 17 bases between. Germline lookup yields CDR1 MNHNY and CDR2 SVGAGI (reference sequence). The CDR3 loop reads CASTSKGWEGYTF. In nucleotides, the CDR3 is TGTGCCAGCACTTCGAAGGGTTGGGAGGGCTACACCTTC.

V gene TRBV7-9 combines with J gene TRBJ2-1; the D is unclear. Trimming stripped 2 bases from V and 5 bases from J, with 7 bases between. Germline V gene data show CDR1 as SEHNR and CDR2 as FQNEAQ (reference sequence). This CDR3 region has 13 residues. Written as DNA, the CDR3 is TGTGCCAGCAGCTTAATGCCAAACAATGAGCAGTTCTTC. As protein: CASSLMPNNEQFF.

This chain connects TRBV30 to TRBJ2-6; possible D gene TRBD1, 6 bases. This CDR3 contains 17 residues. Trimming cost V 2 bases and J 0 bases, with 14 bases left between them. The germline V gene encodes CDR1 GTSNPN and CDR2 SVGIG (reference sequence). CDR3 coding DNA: TGTGCCTGGAGTTTCAGGGGAAGGAGCTCTGGGGCCAACGTCCTGACTTTC. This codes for CAWSFRGRSSGANVLTF.

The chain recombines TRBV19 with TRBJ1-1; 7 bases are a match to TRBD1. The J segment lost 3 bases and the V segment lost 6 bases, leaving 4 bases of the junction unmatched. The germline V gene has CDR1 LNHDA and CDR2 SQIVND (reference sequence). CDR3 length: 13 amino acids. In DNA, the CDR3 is TGTGCCAGTAGCGACAGGGTAGACACTGAAGCTTTCTTT. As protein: CASSDRVDTEAFF. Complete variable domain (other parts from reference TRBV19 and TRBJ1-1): DGGITQSPKYLFRKEGQNVTLSCEQNLNHDAMYWYRQDPGQGLRLIYYSQIVNDFQKGDIAEGYSVSREKKESFPLTVTSAQKNPTAFYLCASSDRVDTEAFFGQGTRLTVV.

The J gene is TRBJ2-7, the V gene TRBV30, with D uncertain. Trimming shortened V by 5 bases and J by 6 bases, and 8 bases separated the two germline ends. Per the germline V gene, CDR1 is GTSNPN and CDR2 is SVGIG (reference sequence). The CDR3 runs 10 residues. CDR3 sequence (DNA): TGTGCCTGGGGCACTTTCGAGCAGTACTTC. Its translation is CAWGTFEQYF. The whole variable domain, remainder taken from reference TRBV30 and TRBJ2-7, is SQTIHQWPATLVQPVGSPLSLECTVEGTSNPNLYWYRQAAGRGLQLLFYSVGIGQISSEVPQNLSASRPQDRQFILSSKKLLLSDSGFYLCAWGTFEQYFGPGTRLTVT.

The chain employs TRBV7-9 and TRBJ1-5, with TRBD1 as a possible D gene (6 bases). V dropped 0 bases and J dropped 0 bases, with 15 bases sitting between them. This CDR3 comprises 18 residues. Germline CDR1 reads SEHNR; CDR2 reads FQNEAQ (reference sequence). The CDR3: CASSLASGTSLSNQPQHF. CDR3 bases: TGTGCCAGCAGCTTAGCGTCCGGGACATCGCTTAGCAATCAGCCCCAGCATTTT.